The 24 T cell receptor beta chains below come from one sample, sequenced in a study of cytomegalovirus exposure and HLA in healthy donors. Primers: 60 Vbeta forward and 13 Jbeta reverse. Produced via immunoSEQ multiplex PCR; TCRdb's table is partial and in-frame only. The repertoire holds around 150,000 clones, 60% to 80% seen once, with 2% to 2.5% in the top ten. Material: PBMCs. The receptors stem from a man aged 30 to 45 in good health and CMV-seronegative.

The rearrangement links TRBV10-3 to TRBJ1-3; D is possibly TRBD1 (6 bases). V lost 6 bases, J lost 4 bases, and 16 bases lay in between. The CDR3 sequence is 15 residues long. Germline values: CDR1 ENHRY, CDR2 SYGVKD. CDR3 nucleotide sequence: TGTGCCATCAGCGATCCCAGGGGAACAGGAAACACCATATATTTT. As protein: CAISDPRGTGNTIYF.

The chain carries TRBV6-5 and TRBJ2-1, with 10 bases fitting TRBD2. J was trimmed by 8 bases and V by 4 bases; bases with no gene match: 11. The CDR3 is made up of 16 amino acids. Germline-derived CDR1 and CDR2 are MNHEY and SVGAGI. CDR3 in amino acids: CASSLVAGGSVHEQFF. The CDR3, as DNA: TGTGCCAGCAGTTTAGTAGCGGGAGGTTCGGTCCATGAGCAGTTCTTC.

CDR3 amino acids: CSAKPGVEQYF. In DNA, the CDR3 is TGCAGTGCTAAACCAGGTGTCGAGCAGTACTTC. The chain joins TRBV20-1 to TRBJ2-7; D uncertain. Germline V gene sequence: CDR1 DFQATT, CDR2 SNEGSKA (reference sequence). The CDR3 covers 11 residues. Trimming pared 4 bases from V and 6 bases from J, leaving 10 bases between.

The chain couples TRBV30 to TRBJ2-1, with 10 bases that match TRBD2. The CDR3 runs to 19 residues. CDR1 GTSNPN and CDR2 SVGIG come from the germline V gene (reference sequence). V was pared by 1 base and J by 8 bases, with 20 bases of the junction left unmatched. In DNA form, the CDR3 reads TGTGCCTGGAGTGGTAATACGGATATGGGGCTAGCGGGAGCCCATGAGCAGTTCTTC. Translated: CAWSGNTDMGLAGAHEQFF.

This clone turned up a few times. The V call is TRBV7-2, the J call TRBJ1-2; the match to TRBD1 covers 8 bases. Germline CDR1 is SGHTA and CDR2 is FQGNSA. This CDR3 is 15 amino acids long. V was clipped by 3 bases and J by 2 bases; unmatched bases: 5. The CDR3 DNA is TGTGCCAGCAGCTTTGGTGGGGACAGGAACTATGGCTACACCTTC. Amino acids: CASSFGGDRNYGYTF.

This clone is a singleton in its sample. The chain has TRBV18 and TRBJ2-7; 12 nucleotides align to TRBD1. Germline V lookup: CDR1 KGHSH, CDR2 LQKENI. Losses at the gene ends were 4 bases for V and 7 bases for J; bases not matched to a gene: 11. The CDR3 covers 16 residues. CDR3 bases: TGTGCCAGCTCACGTGTCCCGGGACAGGGGGCCGGGGAGCAGTACTTC. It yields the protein CASSRVPGQGAGEQYF. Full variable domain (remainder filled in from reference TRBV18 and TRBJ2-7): NAGVMQNPRHLVRRRGQEARLRCSPMKGHSHVYWYRQLPEEGLKFMVYLQKENIIDESGMPKERFSAEFPKEGPSILRIQQVVRGDSAAYFCASSRVPGQGAGEQYFGPGTRLTVT.

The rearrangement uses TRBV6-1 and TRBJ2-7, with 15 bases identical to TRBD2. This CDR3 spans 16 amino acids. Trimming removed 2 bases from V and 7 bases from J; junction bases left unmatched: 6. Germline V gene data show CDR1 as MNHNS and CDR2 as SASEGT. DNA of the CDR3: TGTGCCAGCAGTGAAAGGACTAGCGGGAGGGCCCGGGAGCAGTACTTC. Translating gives CASSERTSGRAREQYF.

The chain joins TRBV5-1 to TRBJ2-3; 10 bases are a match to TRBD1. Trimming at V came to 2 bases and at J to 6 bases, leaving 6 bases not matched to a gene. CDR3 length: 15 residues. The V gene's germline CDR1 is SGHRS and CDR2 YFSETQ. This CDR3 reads CASSLRGQGTDTQYF. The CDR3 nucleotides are TGCGCCAGCAGCTTAAGGGGACAGGGGACCGATACGCAGTATTTT.

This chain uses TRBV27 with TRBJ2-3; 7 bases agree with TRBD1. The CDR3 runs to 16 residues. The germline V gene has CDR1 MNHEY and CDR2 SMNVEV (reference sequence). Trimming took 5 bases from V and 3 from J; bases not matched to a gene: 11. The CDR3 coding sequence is TGTGCCAGCAGTCCCAACAGGGGATGGGTTACAGATACGCAGTATTTT. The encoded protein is CASSPNRGWVTDTQYF.

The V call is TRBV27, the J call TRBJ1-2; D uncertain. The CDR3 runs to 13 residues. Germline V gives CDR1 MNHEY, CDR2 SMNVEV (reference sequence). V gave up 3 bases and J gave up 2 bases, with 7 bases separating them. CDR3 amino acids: CASSFRMNYGYTF. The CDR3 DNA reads TGTGCCAGCAGTTTCAGGATGAACTATGGCTACACCTTC.

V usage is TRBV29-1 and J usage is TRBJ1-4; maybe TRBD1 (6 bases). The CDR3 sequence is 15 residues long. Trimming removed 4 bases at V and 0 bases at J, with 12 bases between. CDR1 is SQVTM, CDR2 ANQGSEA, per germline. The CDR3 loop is CSVAADSATNEKLFF. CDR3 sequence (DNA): TGCAGCGTTGCGGCGGACAGCGCAACTAATGAAAAACTGTTTTTT.

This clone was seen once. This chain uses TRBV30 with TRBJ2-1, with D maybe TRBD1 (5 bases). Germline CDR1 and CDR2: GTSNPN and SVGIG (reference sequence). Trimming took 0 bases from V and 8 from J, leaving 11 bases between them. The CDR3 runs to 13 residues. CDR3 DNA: TGTGCCTGGAGTGTGGGGCAGGGCGATGAGCAGTTCTTC. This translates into CAWSVGQGDEQFF.

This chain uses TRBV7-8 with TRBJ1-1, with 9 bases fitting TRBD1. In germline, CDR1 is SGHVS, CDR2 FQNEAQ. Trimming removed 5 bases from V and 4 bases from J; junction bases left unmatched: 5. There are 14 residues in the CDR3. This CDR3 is CASSPGQGSTEAFF. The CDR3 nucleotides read TGTGCCAGCAGCCCAGGACAGGGGAGCACTGAAGCTTTCTTT.

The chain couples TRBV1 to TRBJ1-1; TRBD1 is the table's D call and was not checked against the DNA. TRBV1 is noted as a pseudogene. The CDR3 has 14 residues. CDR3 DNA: TGCACCAGCAGCAGCCTGGCAGGTGTCACTGAAGCTTTCTTT. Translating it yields CTSSSLAGVTEAFF.

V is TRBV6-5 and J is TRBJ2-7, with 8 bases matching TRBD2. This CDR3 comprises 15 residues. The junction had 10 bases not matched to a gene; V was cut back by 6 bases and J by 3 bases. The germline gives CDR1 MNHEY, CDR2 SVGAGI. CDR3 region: CASSHVASGFYEQYF. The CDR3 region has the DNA TGTGCCAGCAGCCACGTGGCTAGCGGGTTCTACGAGCAGTACTTC.

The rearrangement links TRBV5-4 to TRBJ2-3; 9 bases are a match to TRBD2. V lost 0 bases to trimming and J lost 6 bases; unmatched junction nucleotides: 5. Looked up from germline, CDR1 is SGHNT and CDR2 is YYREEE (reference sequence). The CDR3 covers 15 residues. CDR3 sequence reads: CASSLGGRAPDTQYF. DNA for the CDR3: TGTGCCAGCAGCTTGGGCGGGAGGGCCCCCGATACGCAGTATTTT.

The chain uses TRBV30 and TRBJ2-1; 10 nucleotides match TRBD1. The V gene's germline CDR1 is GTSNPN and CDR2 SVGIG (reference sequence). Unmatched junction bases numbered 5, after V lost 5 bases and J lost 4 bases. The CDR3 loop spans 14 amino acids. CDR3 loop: CAWAGDRGYNEQFF. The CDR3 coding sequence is TGTGCCTGGGCCGGGGACAGGGGATACAATGAGCAGTTCTTC.

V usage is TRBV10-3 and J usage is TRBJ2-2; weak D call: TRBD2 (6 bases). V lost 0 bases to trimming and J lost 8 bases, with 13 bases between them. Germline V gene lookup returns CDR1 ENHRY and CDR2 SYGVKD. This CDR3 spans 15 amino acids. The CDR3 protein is CAISESTGEWGELFF. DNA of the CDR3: TGTGCCATCAGTGAGTCGACGGGGGAGTGGGGGGAGCTGTTTTTT.

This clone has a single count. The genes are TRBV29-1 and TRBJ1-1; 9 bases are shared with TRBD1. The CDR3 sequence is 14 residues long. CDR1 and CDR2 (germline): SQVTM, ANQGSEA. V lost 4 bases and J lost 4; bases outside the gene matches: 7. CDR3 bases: TGCAGCGTTGTCCGGGACAGGGCTAGCACTGAAGCTTTCTTT. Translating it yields CSVVRDRASTEAFF.

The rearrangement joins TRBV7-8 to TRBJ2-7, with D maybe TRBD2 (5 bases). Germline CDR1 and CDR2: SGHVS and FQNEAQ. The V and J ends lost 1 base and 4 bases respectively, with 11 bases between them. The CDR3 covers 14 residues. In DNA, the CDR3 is TGTGCCAGCAGCTTAGGAGACTATTATTACGAGCAGTACTTC. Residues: CASSLGDYYYEQYF.

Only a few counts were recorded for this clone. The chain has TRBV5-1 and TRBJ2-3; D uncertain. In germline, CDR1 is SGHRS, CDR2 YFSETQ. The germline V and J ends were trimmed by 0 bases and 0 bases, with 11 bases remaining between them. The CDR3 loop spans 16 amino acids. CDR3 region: CASSLVRQTSTDTQYF. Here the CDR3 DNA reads TGCGCCAGCAGCTTGGTCCGGCAGACTAGCACAGATACGCAGTATTTT.

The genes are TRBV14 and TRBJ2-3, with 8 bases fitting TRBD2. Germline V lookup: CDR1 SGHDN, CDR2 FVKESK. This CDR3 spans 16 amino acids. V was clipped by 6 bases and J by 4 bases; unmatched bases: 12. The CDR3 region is CASSRISAGVADTQYF. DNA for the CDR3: TGTGCCAGCAGTCGGATCTCAGCGGGAGTGGCAGATACGCAGTATTTT.

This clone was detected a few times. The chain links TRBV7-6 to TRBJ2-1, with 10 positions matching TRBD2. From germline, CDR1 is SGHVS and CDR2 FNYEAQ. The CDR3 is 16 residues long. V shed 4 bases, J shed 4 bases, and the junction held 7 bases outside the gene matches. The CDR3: CASSSSGRRGYNEQFF. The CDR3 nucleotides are TGTGCCAGCAGCTCTAGCGGGAGAAGAGGTTACAATGAGCAGTTCTTC. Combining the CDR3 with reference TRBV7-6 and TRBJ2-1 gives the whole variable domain GAGVSQSPRYKVTKRGQDVALRCDPISGHVSLYWYRQALGQGPEFLTYFNYEAQQDKSGLPNDRFSAERPEGSISTLTIQRTEQRDSAMYRCASSSSGRRGYNEQFFGPGTRLTVL.

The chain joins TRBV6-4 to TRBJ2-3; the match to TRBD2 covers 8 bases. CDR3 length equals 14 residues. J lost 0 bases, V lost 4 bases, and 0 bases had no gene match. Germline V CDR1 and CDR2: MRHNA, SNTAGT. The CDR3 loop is CASSASGSTDTQYF. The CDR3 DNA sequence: TGTGCCAGCAGTGCTAGCGGGAGCACAGATACGCAGTATTTT.